Listed here is a single TCR beta chain. Produced via immunoSEQ multiplex PCR; TCRdb's table is partial and in-frame only. The repertoire holds about 270,000 clones, around four fifths seen once, with roughly 5.7% in the top ten. This sample was included in a study of blood T cell repertoires in COVID-19. The CDR3 has 17 amino acids. CDR1 and CDR2 (germline): SGHTA, FQGNSA. V lost 4 bases to trimming and J lost 5 bases; unmatched junction nucleotides: 10. The sequence derives from a man older than 75 with acute or convalescent COVID-19. The sample was peripheral blood. The chain links TRBV7-2 to TRBJ2-5; 13 bases fit TRBD2. The DNA for the CDR3 is TGTGCCAGCAGCTGGATCGGACTAGCGGGGGTTTTGGAGACCCAGTACTTC. Amino acid sequence: CASSWIGLAGVLETQYF.